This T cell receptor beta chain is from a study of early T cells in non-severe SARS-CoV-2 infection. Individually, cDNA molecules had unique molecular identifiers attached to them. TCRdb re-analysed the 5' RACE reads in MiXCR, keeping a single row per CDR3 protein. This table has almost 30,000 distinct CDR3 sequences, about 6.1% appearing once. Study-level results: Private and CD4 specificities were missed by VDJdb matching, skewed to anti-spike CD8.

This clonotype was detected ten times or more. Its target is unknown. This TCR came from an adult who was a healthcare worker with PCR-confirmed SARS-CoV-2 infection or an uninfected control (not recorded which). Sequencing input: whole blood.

The CDR3 DNA sequence: TGTGCCAGCAGCTTATCCTTAGGTCGAGAGACCCAGTACTTC. Translated: CASSLSLGRETQYF. J is TRBJ2-5 and V is TRBV7-9; D unclear. CDR3 size: 14 residues. Germline V CDR1 and CDR2: SEHNR, FQNEAQ (reference sequence). Between the trimmed V and J ends, which lost 2 bases and 4 bases, there was a span of 11 bases.